The rows below give T cell receptor beta chains drawn from one sample of a study of shared clonotypes between healthy human individuals. The protocol was immunoSEQ multiplex PCR, while the TCRdb copy is restricted to in-frame clones and leaves out a portion. The table shows 2 million to 2.5 million clones, with 93% occurring only once. Sequenced: naive CD4+ T cells from PBMCs. The receptor set was obtained from a man aged 18-30 years in good health. Some clones in this sample may be carry-over from other donors' samples. The CDR3 runs from the conserved cysteine through the conserved F or W. A D gene is named only where the DNA matches it firmly. Expanded clones get a size class; other rows say once, few or many, or leave the size out.

j_gene	abundance	len	v_gene	d_gene	CDR3nt	CDR3aa
TRBJ2-4	NA	15	TRBV25-1	NA	TGTGCCAGCTCCACACCTCGGGGGTCGGGGAACATTCAGTACTTC	CASSTPRGSGNIQYF
TRBJ1-2	NA	10	TRBV19	NA	TGTGCCAGCACAGGGAATGGCTACACCTTC	CASTGNGYTF
TRBJ1-5	NA	16	TRBV30	NA	TGTGCCTGGAGTGTAAAAGGGGCCTATAGCAATCAGCCCCAGCATTTT	CAWSVKGAYSNQPQHF
TRBJ2-7	NA	13	TRBV5-4	NA	TGTGCCAGCAGCTTGAGTGGACCGGGCGAGCAGTACTTC	CASSLSGPGEQYF
TRBJ2-5	NA	16	TRBV7-2	NA	TGTGCCAGCAGCCCCCCGGAAGCGGCGTACCAAGAGACCCAGTACTTC	CASSPPEAAYQETQYF
TRBJ2-1	once	15	TRBV19	NA	TGTGCCAGTAGCCTTTCCCCCATCTCCTACAATGAGCAGTTCTTC	CASSLSPISYNEQFF
TRBJ2-1	NA	10	TRBV7-8	NA	TGTGCCAGCAGCGGTCACGAGCAGTTCTTC	CASSGHEQFF
TRBJ2-1	once	16	TRBV2	TRBD1	TGTGCCAGCAGCTCCCGGGGGGACAGGGCGGACAATGAGCAGTTCTTC	CASSSRGDRADNEQFF
TRBJ2-3	NA	17	TRBV9	TRBD2	TGTGCCAGCAGCTCACGATCGGGACTAGCCTCCACAGATACGCAGTATTTT	CASSSRSGLASTDTQYF
TRBJ2-2	NA	16	TRBV12-5	NA	TGTGCTAGTGGTTTTAGGGCTAGATTCAACACCGGGGAGCTGTTTTTT	CASGFRARFNTGELFF
TRBJ2-5	NA	14	TRBV5-1	TRBD1	TGCGCCAGCAAAGCCCAAACAGGGGTAGAGACCCAGTACTTC	CASKAQTGVETQYF
TRBJ1-2	NA	14	TRBV5-4	NA	TGTGCCAGCAGCTATGACCCAGGGGTAGGAGGCTACACCTTC	CASSYDPGVGGYTF
TRBJ2-1	NA	15	TRBV6-5	TRBD2	TGTGCCAGCAGCCCCCTAGCGGGGTCCTACAATGAGCAGTTCTTC	CASSPLAGSYNEQFF
TRBJ1-1	NA	13	TRBV30	NA	TGTGCCTGGAGTCAGGGCATGAACACTGAAGCTTTCTTT	CAWSQGMNTEAFF
TRBJ1-2	NA	14	TRBV7-9	NA	TGTGCCGGAATTGATCCGGGGGGCACCTATGGCTACACCTTC	CAGIDPGGTYGYTF
TRBJ2-7	NA	17	TRBV11-2	NA	TGTGCCAGCAGCCGGTTTCTGTCTTCAGGATACAGCTACGAGCAGTACTTC	CASSRFLSSGYSYEQYF
TRBJ2-1	NA	11	TRBV2	TRBD2	TGTGCCAGCAGTGGGGGGACTAGGCAGTTCTTC	CASSGGTRQFF
TRBJ2-1	NA	17	TRBV28	TRBD2	TGTGCCAGCAGTTTGATAAAGGGGACTAGCGCTTACAATGAGCAGTTCTTC	CASSLIKGTSAYNEQFF
TRBJ2-6	NA	17	TRBV5-4	TRBD1	TGTGCCAGCAGCTCGAAGACAGGGGGGGAAGGGGCCAACGTCCTGACTTTC	CASSSKTGGEGANVLTF
TRBJ1-1	NA	14	TRBV5-5	NA	TGTGCCAGCAGCTTTTCTCCAGGGATACCTGAAGCTTTCTTT	CASSFSPGIPEAFF
TRBJ1-5	NA	15	TRBV28	NA	TGTGCCAGCAGTTCCCAGAGAGGTAGCAATCAGCCCCAGCATTTT	CASSSQRGSNQPQHF
TRBJ1-4	NA	14	TRBV2	TRBD1	TGTGCCAGCAGTGACAGGACAGGGACCGAAAAACTGTTTTTT	CASSDRTGTEKLFF
TRBJ2-7	NA	15	TRBV27	TRBD1	TGTGCCAGCAGTTTAGCGGACAGGGGTCCGTACGAGCAGTACTTC	CASSLADRGPYEQYF
TRBJ2-5	NA	13	TRBV30	TRBD2	TGTGCCTGGAGGCTAGCGGGGCCCCAGGCCCAGTACTTC	CAWRLAGPQAQYF
TRBJ1-2	NA	12	TRBV30	NA	TGTGCCTGGAGTGCGGGCGGGGGTGGCTACACCTTC	CAWSAGGGGYTF
TRBJ2-7	NA	15	TRBV9	TRBD2	TGTGCCAGCAGCGTAGCCGGGACTAGGACCTACGAGCAGTACTTC	CASSVAGTRTYEQYF
TRBJ2-7	NA	16	TRBV28	NA	TGTGCCAGCAGTTTAGCGGGGCAGGGGAGCTCCTACGAGCAGTACTTC	CASSLAGQGSSYEQYF
TRBJ2-3	NA	15	TRBV6-5	NA	TGTGCCAGCAGGTCTCAACTAGGGGACACAGATACGCAGTATTTT	CASRSQLGDTDTQYF
TRBJ2-2	NA	11	TRBV7-3	NA	TGTGCCAGCAGCTCGACCGGGGAGCTGTTTTTT	CASSSTGELFF
TRBJ2-5	NA	16	TRBV11-2	TRBD2	TGTGCCAGCAGCCCGGGACTAGCGGGGTCTTGGCAGACCCAGTACTTC	CASSPGLAGSWQTQYF
TRBJ1-2	NA	14	TRBV5-6	NA	TGTGCCAGCAGCCGACCGGCAGGCAACTATGGCTACACCTTC	CASSRPAGNYGYTF
TRBJ1-1	NA	14	TRBV29-1	NA	TGCAGCGTTGAACAGCTACTAATGAACACTGAAGCTTTCTTT	CSVEQLLMNTEAFF
TRBJ1-1	once	15	TRBV5-5	NA	TGTGCCAGCAGCTTGGGCGGTTTCATGAACACTGAAGCTTTCTTT	CASSLGGFMNTEAFF
TRBJ2-3	once	15	TRBV7-8	NA	TGTGCCAGCAGCTTTCGCGGGTTTAGCACAGATACGCAGTATTTT	CASSFRGFSTDTQYF
TRBJ2-3	NA	14	TRBV27	TRBD2	TGTGCCAGCACCGGCGGGAGGGCCGTCGGGACGCAGTATTTT	CASTGGRAVGTQYF
TRBJ2-7	NA	11	TRBV29-1	NA	TGCAGCGTTGGTTCTGCCACCGAGCAGTACTTC	CSVGSATEQYF
TRBJ2-6	NA	18	TRBV18	NA	TGTGCCAGCTCACCAAATGCGGGGCTTGCCTCTGGGGCCAACGTCCTGACTTTC	CASSPNAGLASGANVLTF
TRBJ1-2	NA	14	TRBV19	NA	TGTGCCAGTAGTATACAGGGGAGGGACTATGGCTACACCTTC	CASSIQGRDYGYTF
TRBJ1-4	NA	14	TRBV6-5	NA	TGTGCCAGCAGTCACAGGGAGGGGAATGAAAAACTGTTTTTT	CASSHREGNEKLFF
TRBJ1-1	once	14	TRBV5-1	NA	TGCGCCAGCAGCTTGTTGACCTTGAACACTGAAGCTTTCTTT	CASSLLTLNTEAFF
TRBJ1-4	NA	13	TRBV19	TRBD1	TGTGCCAGTAGGGAGACAGGGTATGAAAAACTGTTTTTT	CASRETGYEKLFF
TRBJ2-7	NA	11	TRBV5-6	NA	TGTGCCAGCAGCCTGAACTACGAGCAGTACTTC	CASSLNYEQYF
TRBJ2-7	NA	15	TRBV28	TRBD1	TGTGCCAGCACAAAGGCCGGGACAGAACCCTACGAGCAGTACTTC	CASTKAGTEPYEQYF
TRBJ2-3	NA	14	TRBV28	NA	TGTGCCAGCCAGGCTAGTGGGAACGTGGATACGCAGTATTTT	CASQASGNVDTQYF
TRBJ2-5	NA	15	TRBV4-2	TRBD2	TGTGCCAGCAGCCAAGTTGCTAGCGGCCGGGGGACCCAGTACTTC	CASSQVASGRGTQYF
TRBJ2-6	NA	15	TRBV18	NA	TGTGCCAGCTCACCACTCTCCCCTGGGGCCAACGTCCTGACTTTC	CASSPLSPGANVLTF
TRBJ2-7	NA	15	TRBV19	NA	TGTGCCAGTAGTATAGTAGGCAGGGGTGAATACGAGCAGTACTTC	CASSIVGRGEYEQYF
TRBJ1-5	few	13	TRBV30	NA	TGTGCCTGGAGTGCCACAGGGAATCAGCCCCAGCATTTT	CAWSATGNQPQHF
TRBJ1-1	NA	13	TRBV18	NA	TGTGCCAGCTCACCAGGGGGGAACACTGAAGCTTTCTTT	CASSPGGNTEAFF
TRBJ1-4	NA	14	TRBV11-2	NA	TGTGCCAGCAGTCGTAATTTAAGGAGTGAAAAACTGTTTTTT	CASSRNLRSEKLFF
TRBJ2-3	NA	16	TRBV6-5	NA	TGTGCCAGCAGTTACGAGGGCGGGATATTAGCAGATACGCAGTATTTT	CASSYEGGILADTQYF
TRBJ2-7	few	12	TRBV6-5	TRBD2	TGTGCCAGCCGGGGAGGGCGAGGCGAGCAGTACTTC	CASRGGRGEQYF
TRBJ1-2	NA	15	TRBV4-1	NA	TGCGCCAGCAGCTCCCAAAGGGACCCTAGTTTGGGCTACACCTTC	CASSSQRDPSLGYTF